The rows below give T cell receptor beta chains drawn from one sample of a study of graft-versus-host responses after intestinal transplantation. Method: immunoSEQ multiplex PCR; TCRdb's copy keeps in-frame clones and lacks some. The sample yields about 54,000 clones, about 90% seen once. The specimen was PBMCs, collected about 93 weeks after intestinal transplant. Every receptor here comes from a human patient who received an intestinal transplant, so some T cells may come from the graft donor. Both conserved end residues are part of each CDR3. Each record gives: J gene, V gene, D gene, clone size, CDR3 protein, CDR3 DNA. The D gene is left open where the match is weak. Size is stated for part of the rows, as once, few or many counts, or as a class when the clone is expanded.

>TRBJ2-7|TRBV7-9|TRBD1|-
CASQGGGYEQYF
TGTGCCAGCCAAGGGGGCGGCTACGAGCAGTACTTC
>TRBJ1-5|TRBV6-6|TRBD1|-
CASSSSDRGWAPQHF
TGTGCCAGCAGTTCCTCCGACAGGGGGTGGGCGCCCCAGCATTTT
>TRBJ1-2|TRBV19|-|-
CASIQANLPYGYTF
TGTGCCAGCATACAGGCCAACCTCCCCTATGGCTACACCTTC
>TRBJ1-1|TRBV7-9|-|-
CASSFLTLLNTEAFF
TGTGCCAGCAGCTTTCTGACCCTTTTGAACACTGAAGCTTTCTTT
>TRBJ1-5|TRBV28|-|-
CASSFGAGEPQHF
TGTGCCAGCAGTTTCGGCGCAGGGGAGCCCCAGCATTTT
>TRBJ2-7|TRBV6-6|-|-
CASSYSERTEQYF
TGTGCCAGCAGTTACTCGGAACGGACTGAGCAGTACTTC
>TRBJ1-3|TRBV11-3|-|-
CASKTGGSGNTIYF
TGTGCCAGCAAGACAGGCGGCTCTGGAAACACCATATATTTT
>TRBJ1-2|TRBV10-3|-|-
CAIRPAESGGYTF
TGTGCCATCAGGCCTGCAGAGTCTGGGGGCTACACCTTC
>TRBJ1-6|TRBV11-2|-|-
CASSLDRQNSPLHF
TGTGCCAGCAGCTTAGACAGACAGAATTCACCCCTCCACTTT
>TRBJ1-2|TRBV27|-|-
CASSLSNRNYGYTF
TGTGCCAGCAGTTTATCGAACAGGAACTATGGCTACACCTTC
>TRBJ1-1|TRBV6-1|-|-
CASGVNTEAFF
TGTGCCAGCGGGGTGAACACTGAAGCTTTCTTT
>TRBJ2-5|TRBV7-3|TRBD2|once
CASSFIAGGWETQYF
TGTGCCAGCAGCTTTATAGCGGGGGGTTGGGAGACCCAGTACTTC
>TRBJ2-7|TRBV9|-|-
CASSVNQVSYEQYF
TGTGCCAGCAGCGTTAACCAGGTGAGCTACGAGCAGTACTTC
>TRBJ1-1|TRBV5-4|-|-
CASSLEGYGTEAFF
TGTGCCAGCAGCTTGGAGGGTTACGGCACTGAAGCTTTCTTT
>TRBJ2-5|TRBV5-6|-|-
CASSSPAWAGETQYF
TGTGCCAGCAGCTCCCCAGCATGGGCCGGGGAGACCCAGTACTTC
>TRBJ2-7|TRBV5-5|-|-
CASSLEVFGVGYEQYF
TGTGCCAGCAGCTTGGAAGTTTTTGGGGTCGGCTACGAGCAGTACTTC
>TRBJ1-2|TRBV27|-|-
CASSLSTGPTDGYTF
TGTGCCAGCAGTTTATCCACAGGGCCGACTGATGGCTACACCTTC
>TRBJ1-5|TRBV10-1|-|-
CASRGFSNQPQHF
TGCGCCAGCAGAGGGTTCAGCAATCAGCCCCAGCATTTT
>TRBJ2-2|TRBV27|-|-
CASSQAGELFF
TGTGCCAGCAGTCAAGCCGGGGAGCTGTTTTTT